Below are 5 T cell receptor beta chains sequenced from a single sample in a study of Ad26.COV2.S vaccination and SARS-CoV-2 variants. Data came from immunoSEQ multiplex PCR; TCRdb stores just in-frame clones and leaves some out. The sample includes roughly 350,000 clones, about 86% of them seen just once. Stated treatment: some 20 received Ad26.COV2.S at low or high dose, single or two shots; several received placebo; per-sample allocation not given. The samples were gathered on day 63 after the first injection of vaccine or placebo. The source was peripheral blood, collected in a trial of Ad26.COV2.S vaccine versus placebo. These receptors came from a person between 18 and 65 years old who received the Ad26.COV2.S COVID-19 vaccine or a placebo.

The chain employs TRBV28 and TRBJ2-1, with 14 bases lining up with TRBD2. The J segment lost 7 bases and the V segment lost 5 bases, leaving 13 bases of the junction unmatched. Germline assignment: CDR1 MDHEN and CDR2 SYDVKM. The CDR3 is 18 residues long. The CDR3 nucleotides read TGTGCCAGCAGTGGTGGGACTAGCGGGAGTCGAATTTGGAATGAGCAGTTCTTC. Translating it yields CASSGGTSGSRIWNEQFF.

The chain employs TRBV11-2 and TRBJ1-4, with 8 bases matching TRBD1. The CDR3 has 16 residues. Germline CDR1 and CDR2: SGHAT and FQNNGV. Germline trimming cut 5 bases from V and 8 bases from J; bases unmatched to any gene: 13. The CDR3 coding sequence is TGTGCCAGCAGCCGACCGCGGGCAGGGGGCGGCGAAAAACTGTTTTTT. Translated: CASSRPRAGGGEKLFF.

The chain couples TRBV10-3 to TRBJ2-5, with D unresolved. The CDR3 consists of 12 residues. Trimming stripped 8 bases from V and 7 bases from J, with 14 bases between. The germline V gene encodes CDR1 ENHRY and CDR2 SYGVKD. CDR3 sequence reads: CAISRGDGTQYF. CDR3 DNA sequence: TGTGCCATCTCAAGAGGTGATGGGACCCAGTACTTC.

CDR3 sequence: CASSQDDRGLGTQYF. CDR3 bases: TGTGCCAGCAGCCAAGATGACAGGGGCCTGGGGACCCAGTACTTC. The rearrangement links TRBV4-2 to TRBJ2-5; TRBD1 aligns across 8 bases. The CDR3 contains 15 residues. The V and J ends lost 0 bases and 7 bases, in that order; junction bases with no gene match: 7. CDR1 LGHNA and CDR2 YNFKEQ come from the germline V gene.

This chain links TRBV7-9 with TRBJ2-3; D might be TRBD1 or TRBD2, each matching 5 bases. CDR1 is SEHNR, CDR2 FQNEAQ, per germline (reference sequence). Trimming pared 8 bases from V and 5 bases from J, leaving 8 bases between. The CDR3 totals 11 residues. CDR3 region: CASSGRDTQYF. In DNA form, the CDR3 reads TGTGCCAGCTCGGGGCGAGATACGCAGTATTTT.